The TCR beta chain described here comes from a study of OX40 agonist ivuxolimab in advanced cancers. Repertoires were generated with immunoSEQ multiplex PCR, while TCRdb's copy carries only in-frame clones and drops some. This table has some 60,000 clones, about 85% appearing once. V was pared by 6 bases and J by 6 bases, with 10 bases between. Germline CDR1 DFQATT, CDR2 SNEGSKA (reference sequence). The CDR3 is 11 amino acids. Drawing of blood for sampling happened at baseline, at cycle 4 day 1, and at cycle 7 day 1. The sequenced sample was CD4+ or CD8+ T cells sorted from blood, obtained in a trial of the OX40 agonist ivuxolimab. The receptor was isolated from an adult with an advanced solid tumor such as melanoma, head and neck, liver or kidney cancer. This chain connects TRBV20-1 to TRBJ2-3; weak D call: TRBD2 (6 bases). CDR3 loop: CSAREMDTQYF. DNA for the CDR3: TGCAGTGCCCGGGAGATGGATACGCAGTATTTT.